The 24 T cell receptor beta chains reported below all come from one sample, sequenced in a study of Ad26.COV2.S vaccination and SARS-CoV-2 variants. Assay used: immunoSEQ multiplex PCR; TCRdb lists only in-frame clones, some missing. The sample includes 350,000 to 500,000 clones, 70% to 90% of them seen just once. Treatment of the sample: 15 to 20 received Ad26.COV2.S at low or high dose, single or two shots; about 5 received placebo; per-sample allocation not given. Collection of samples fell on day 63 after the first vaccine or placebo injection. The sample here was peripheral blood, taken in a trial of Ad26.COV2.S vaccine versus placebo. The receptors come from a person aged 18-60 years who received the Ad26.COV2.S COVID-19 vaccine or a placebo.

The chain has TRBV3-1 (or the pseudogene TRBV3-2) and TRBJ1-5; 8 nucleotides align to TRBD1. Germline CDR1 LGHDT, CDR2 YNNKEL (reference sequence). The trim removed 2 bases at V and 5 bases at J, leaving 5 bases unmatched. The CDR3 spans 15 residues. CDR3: CASSQMTGEDQPQHF. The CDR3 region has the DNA TGTGCCAGCAGCCAAATGACAGGGGAAGATCAGCCCCAGCATTTT.

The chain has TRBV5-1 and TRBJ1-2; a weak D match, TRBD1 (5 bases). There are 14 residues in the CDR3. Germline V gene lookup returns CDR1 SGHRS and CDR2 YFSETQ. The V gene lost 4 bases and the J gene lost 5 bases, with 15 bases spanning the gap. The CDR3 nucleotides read TGCGCCAGCAGCCTAAATGGGGGTAATTATGGCTACACCTTC. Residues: CASSLNGGNYGYTF.

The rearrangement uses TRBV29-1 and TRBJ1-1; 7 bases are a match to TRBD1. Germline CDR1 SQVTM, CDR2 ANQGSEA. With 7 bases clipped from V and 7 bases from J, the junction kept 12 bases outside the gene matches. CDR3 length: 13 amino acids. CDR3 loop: CSAGGDRAYEAFF. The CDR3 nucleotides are TGCAGCGCCGGGGGCGACAGGGCGTATGAAGCTTTCTTT.

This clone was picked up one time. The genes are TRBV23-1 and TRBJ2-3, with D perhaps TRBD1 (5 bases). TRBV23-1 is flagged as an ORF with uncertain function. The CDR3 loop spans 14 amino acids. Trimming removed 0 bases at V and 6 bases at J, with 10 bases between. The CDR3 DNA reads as TGCGCCAGCAGTCAATCACCAGGGAAGGATACGCAGTATTTT. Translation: CASSQSPGKDTQYF.

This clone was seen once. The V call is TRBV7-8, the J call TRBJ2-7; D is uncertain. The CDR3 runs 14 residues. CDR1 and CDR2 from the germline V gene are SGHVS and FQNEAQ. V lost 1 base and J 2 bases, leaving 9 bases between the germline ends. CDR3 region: CASSLEYGTYEQYF. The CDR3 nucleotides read TGTGCCAGCAGCTTAGAATACGGCACCTACGAGCAGTACTTC.

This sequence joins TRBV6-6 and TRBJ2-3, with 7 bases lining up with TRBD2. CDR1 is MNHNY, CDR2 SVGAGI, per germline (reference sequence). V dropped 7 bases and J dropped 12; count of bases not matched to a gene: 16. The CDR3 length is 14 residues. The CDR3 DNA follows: TGTGCCAGCACCACCCCGGGGGGTACCTCTAAACAGTATTTT. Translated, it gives CASTTPGGTSKQYF.

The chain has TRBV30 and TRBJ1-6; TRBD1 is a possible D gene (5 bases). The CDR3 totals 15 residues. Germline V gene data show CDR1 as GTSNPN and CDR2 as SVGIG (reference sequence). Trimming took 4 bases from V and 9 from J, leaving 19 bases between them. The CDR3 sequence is CAWTEGYQGGSPLHF. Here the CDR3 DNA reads TGTGCCTGGACGGAGGGGTACCAGGGAGGTTCACCCCTCCACTTT.

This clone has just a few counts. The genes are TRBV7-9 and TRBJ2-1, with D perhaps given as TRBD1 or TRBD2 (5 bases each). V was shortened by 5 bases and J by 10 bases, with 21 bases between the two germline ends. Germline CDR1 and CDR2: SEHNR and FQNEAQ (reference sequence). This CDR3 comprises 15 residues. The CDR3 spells CASSPPGLGDGEQFF. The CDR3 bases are TGTGCCAGCAGCCCCCCGGGGCTAGGGGACGGGGAGCAGTTCTTC.

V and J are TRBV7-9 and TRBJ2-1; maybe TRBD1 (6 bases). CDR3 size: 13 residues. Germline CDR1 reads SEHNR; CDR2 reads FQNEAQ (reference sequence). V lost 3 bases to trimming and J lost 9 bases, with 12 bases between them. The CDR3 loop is CASSLGAGAEQFF. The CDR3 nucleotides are TGTGCCAGCAGCTTGGGGGCTGGTGCTGAGCAGTTCTTC.

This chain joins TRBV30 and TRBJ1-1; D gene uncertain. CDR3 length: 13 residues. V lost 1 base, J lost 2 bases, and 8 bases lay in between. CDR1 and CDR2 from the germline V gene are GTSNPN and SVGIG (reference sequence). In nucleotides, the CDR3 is TGTGCCTGGAGTGCCAACAGAAACACTGAAGCTTTCTTT. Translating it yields CAWSANRNTEAFF.

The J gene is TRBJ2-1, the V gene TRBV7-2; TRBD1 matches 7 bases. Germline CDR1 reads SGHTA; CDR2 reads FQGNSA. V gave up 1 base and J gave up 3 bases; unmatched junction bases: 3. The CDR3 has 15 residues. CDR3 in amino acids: CASSLGDSSYNEQFF. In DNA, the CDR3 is TGTGCCAGCAGCTTAGGGGACAGTAGCTACAATGAGCAGTTCTTC. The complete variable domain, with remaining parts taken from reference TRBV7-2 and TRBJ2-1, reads GAGVSQSPSNKVTEKGKDVELRCDPISGHTALYWYRQSLGQGLEFLIYFQGNSAPDKSGLPSDRFSAERTGGSVSTLTIQRTQQEDSAVYLCASSLGDSSYNEQFFGPGTRLTVL.

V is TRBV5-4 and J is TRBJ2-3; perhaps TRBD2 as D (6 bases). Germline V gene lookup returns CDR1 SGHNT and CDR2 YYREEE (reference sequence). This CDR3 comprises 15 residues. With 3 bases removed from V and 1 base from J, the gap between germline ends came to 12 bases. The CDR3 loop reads CASSWGDLGTDTQYF. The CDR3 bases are TGTGCCAGCAGCTGGGGGGACCTTGGCACAGATACGCAGTATTTT. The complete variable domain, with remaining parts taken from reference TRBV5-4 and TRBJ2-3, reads ETGVTQSPTHLIKTRGQQVTLRCSSQSGHNTVSWYQQALGQGPQFIFQYYREEENGRGNFPPRFSGLQFPNYSSELNVNALELDDSALYLCASSWGDLGTDTQYFGPGTRLTVL.

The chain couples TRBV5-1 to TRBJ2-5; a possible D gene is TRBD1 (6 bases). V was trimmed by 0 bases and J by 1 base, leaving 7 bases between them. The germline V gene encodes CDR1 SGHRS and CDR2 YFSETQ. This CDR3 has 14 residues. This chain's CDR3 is CASSLGQAQETQYF. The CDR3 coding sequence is TGCGCCAGCAGCTTGGGACAGGCCCAAGAGACCCAGTACTTC.

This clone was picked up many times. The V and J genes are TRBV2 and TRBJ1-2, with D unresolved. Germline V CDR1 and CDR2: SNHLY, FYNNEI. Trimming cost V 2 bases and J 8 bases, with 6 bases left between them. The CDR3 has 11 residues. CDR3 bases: TGTGCCAGCAGTGAATCAGTAGGCTACACCTTC. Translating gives CASSESVGYTF.

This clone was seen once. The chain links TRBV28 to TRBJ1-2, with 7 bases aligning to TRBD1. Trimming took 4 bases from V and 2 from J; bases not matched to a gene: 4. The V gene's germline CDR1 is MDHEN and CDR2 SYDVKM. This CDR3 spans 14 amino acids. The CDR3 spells CASSSGGVNYGYTF. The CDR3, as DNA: TGTGCCAGCAGTTCAGGGGGTGTAAACTATGGCTACACCTTC.

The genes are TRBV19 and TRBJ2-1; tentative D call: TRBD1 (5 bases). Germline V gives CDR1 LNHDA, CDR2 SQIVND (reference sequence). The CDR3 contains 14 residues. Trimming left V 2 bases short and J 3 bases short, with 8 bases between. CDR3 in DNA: TGTGCCAGTAGTATATCAGGGTTCTACAATGAGCAGTTCTTC. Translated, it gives CASSISGFYNEQFF.

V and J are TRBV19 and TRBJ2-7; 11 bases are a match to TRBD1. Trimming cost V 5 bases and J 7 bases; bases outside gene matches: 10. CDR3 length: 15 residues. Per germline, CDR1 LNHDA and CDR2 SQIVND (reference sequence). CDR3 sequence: CASSPRTGGPGEQYF. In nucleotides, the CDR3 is TGTGCCAGTAGTCCTAGGACAGGGGGCCCTGGTGAGCAGTACTTC.

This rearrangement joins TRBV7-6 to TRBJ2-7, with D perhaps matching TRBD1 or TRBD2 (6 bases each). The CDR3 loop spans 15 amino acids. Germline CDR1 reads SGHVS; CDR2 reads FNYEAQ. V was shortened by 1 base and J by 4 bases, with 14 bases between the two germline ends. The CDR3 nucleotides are TGTGCCAGCAGCTTAGTCTCGGGGGCTGGGTACGAGCAGTACTTC. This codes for CASSLVSGAGYEQYF.

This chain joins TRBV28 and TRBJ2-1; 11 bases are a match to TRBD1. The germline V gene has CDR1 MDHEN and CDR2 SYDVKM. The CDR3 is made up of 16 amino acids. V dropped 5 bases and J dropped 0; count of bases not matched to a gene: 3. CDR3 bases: TGTGCCAGCAGTCCAGGGACAGGGGGCTCCTACAATGAGCAGTTCTTC. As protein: CASSPGTGGSYNEQFF.

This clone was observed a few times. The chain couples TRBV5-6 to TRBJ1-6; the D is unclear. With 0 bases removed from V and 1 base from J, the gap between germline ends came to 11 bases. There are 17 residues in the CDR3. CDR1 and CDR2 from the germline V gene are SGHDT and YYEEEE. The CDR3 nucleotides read TGTGCCAGCAGCTTGGTTTCAGGATGGTCCTATAATTCACCCCTCCACTTT. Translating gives CASSLVSGWSYNSPLHF.

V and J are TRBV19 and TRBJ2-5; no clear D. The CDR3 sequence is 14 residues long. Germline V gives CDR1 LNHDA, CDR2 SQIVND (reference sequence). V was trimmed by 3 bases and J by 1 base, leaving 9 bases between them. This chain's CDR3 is CASSIQDLQETQYF. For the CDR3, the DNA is TGTGCCAGTAGTATTCAGGACCTCCAAGAGACCCAGTACTTC.

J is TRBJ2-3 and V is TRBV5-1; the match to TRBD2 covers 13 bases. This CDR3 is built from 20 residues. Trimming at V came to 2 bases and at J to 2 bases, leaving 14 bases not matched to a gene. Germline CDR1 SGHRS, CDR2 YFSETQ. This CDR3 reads CASSFPGLAGPAGYTDTQYF. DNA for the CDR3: TGCGCCAGCAGCTTTCCGGGACTAGCGGGGCCAGCCGGGTACACAGATACGCAGTATTTT.

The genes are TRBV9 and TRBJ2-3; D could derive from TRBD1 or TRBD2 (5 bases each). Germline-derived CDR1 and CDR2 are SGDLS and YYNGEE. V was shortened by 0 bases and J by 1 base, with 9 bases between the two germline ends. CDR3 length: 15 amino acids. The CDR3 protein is CASSVGGSRTDTQYF. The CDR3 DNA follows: TGTGCCAGCAGCGTAGGGGGGTCCCGCACAGATACGCAGTATTTT. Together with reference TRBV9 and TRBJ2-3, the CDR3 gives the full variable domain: DSGVTQTPKHLITATGQRVTLRCSPRSGDLSVYWYQQSLDQGLQFLIQYYNGEERAKGNILERFSAQQFPDLHSELNLSSLELGDSALYFCASSVGGSRTDTQYFGPGTRLTVL.

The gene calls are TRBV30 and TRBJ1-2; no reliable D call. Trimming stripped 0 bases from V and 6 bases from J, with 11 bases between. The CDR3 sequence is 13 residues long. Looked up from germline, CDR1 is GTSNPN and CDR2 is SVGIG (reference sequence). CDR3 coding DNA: TGTGCCTGGAGTGTAAGGCTACCTGATGGCTACACCTTC. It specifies CAWSVRLPDGYTF. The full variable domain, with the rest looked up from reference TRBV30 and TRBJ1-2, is SQTIHQWPATLVQPVGSPLSLECTVEGTSNPNLYWYRQAAGRGLQLLFYSVGIGQISSEVPQNLSASRPQDRQFILSSKKLLLSDSGFYLCAWSVRLPDGYTFGSGTRLTVV.